This passage covers 22 T cell receptor beta chains from one sample sequenced in a study of identical twins. Each CDR3 protein is one row after TCRdb ran MiXCR on the 5' RACE reads. The table lists approximately 1.8 million distinct CDR3 sequences, around a third of them singletons. Sequencing input: cord blood. The receptor source for this set is a newborn girl in good health.

This sequence joins TRBV10-2 and TRBJ2-3; 7 nucleotides line up with TRBD2. From germline, CDR1 is WSHSY and CDR2 SAAADI. Germline trimming cut 6 bases from V and 3 bases from J; bases unmatched to any gene: 9. This CDR3 has 15 residues. The CDR3 region is CASSDVGGPTDTQYF. Here the CDR3 DNA reads TGCGCCAGCAGCGACGTGGGAGGGCCGACAGATACGCAGTATTTT.

This clonotype turned up a few times. This chain links TRBV2 with TRBJ2-3; maybe TRBD2 (6 bases). Germline V gives CDR1 SNHLY, CDR2 FYNNEI. The V gene lost 8 bases and the J gene lost 3 bases, with 21 bases spanning the gap. This CDR3 is 16 amino acids long. CDR3 region: CASLVTGTLRTDTQYF. The CDR3 DNA is TGTGCCAGCTTAGTTACCGGGACTTTAAGAACAGATACGCAGTATTTT.

J is TRBJ2-6 and V is TRBV7-9, with D perhaps TRBD1 (6 bases). V lost 1 base to trimming and J lost 1 base, with 8 bases between them. The length of the CDR3 is 16 residues. The germline V gene has CDR1 SEHNR and CDR2 FQNEAQ (reference sequence). The CDR3 protein is CASSLVRGSGANVLTF. CDR3 sequence (DNA): TGTGCCAGCAGCTTAGTAAGGGGGTCTGGGGCCAACGTCCTGACTTTC.

This clonotype occurred many times. The chain carries TRBV29-1 and TRBJ2-6, with D perhaps matching TRBD1 or TRBD2 (6 bases each). V was pared by 4 bases and J by 3 bases, with 10 bases between. Germline V CDR1 and CDR2: SQVTM, ANQGSEA. The CDR3 runs to 14 residues. CDR3 loop: CSVVGGIGANVLTF. In DNA form, the CDR3 reads TGCAGCGTTGTAGGGGGGATTGGGGCCAACGTCCTGACTTTC.

V and J are TRBV6-1 and TRBJ1-2; D is unclear. CDR3 size: 15 residues. Germline V gene data show CDR1 as MNHNS and CDR2 as SASEGT. V was cut by 4 bases and J by 4 bases, with 16 bases left in between. For the CDR3, the DNA is TGTGCCAGCAGTGGGTTCCGGAGGTTGCGCTATGGCTACACCTTC. The encoded protein is CASSGFRRLRYGYTF.

This clonotype turned up a few times. The J gene is TRBJ2-1, the V gene TRBV27, with a weak D call TRBD2 (7 bases). The V gene's germline CDR1 is MNHEY and CDR2 SMNVEV (reference sequence). This CDR3 region has 13 residues. The V and J ends lost 3 bases and 9 bases respectively, with 12 bases between them. CDR3 DNA: TGTGCCAGCAGTTTGGGGGGGCAAAGTGAGCAGTTCTTC. Protein product: CASSLGGQSEQFF.

This clonotype was picked up a small number of times. This chain links TRBV24-1 with TRBJ2-1; 8 nucleotides agree with TRBD2. The CDR3 consists of 15 residues. Looked up from germline, CDR1 is KGHDR and CDR2 is SFDVKD. Trimming took 5 bases from V and 4 from J; bases not matched to a gene: 6. CDR3: CATSGGPGGYNEQFF. The CDR3 DNA follows: TGTGCCACCAGTGGTGGTCCGGGGGGGTACAATGAGCAGTTCTTC.

This chain uses TRBV4-2 with TRBJ2-5; D perhaps matches TRBD1 (7 bases). In germline, CDR1 is LGHNA, CDR2 YNFKEQ. The CDR3 covers 15 residues. Trimming took off 0 bases at V and 11 bases at J, with 19 bases between the two ends. In DNA, the CDR3 is TGTGCCAGCAGCCAAGAAAGACAGGGAGGTAATGAGCAGTACTTC. Its translation is CASSQERQGGNEQYF.

This rearrangement joins TRBV12-3 or TRBV12-4 to TRBJ1-1, with 8 bases fitting TRBD1. With 7 bases clipped from V and 2 bases from J, the junction kept 9 bases outside the gene matches. This CDR3 has 15 amino acids. The CDR3 protein is CASTLRGQANTEAFF. DNA of the CDR3: TGTGCCAGCACCCTGAGGGGACAGGCTAACACTGAAGCTTTCTTT.

This clonotype occurred a few times. This chain connects TRBV29-1 to TRBJ2-7; 8 positions match TRBD1. Unmatched junction bases numbered 11, after V lost 3 bases and J lost 7 bases. The CDR3 is made up of 14 amino acids. Germline-derived CDR1 and CDR2 are SQVTM and ANQGSEA. In DNA form, the CDR3 reads TGCAGCGTTGACATCCCAGGGGGCTACAATGAGCAGTACTTC. It encodes CSVDIPGGYNEQYF.

The chain links TRBV15 to TRBJ1-2, with no clear D. The germline V and J ends were trimmed by 3 bases and 4 bases, with 18 bases remaining between them. The CDR3 is 16 residues long. The germline gives CDR1 LNHNV, CDR2 YYDKDF (reference sequence). The CDR3 coding sequence is TGTGCCACCAGCAGTCTCCGGGCCCTAGGTGCCTATGGCTACACCTTC. Translation gives CATSSLRALGAYGYTF.

The gene calls are TRBV6-6 and TRBJ1-1, with unresolved D. This CDR3 comprises 12 residues. The V end lost 0 bases, the J end lost 13 bases, and 12 bases lay between the germline ends. Germline V gives CDR1 MNHNY, CDR2 SVGAGI (reference sequence). This CDR3 is CASSYSGPPFFF. The DNA of the CDR3 is TGTGCCAGCAGTTACTCTGGGCCTCCCTTTTTCTTT.

V and J are TRBV24-1 and TRBJ2-1, with 10 bases that match TRBD2. Trimming cost V 3 bases and J 5 bases; bases outside gene matches: 9. Germline V gives CDR1 KGHDR, CDR2 SFDVKD. The CDR3 length is 17 residues. The CDR3 nucleotides are TGTGCCACCAGTGATGGAGCGGGACTAGCGCCCGACAATGAGCAGTTCTTC. Its translation: CATSDGAGLAPDNEQFF.

This chain links TRBV7-9 with TRBJ1-1, with D hard to call. The CDR3 has 17 residues. V lost 5 bases to trimming and J lost 2 bases, with 21 bases between them. The germline CDR1 and CDR2 sequences are SEHNR and FQNEAQ (reference sequence). For the CDR3, the DNA is TGTGCCAGCAGCACCCTGGAGGGAGAGGCTCAAAACACTGAAGCTTTCTTT. Translating it yields CASSTLEGEAQNTEAFF. Using reference TRBV7-9 and TRBJ1-1 for the parts outside the CDR3, the full variable domain is DTGVSQNPRHKITKRGQNVTFRCDPISEHNRLYWYRQTLGQGPEFLTYFQNEAQLEKSRLLSDRFSAERPKGSFSTLEIQRTEQGDSAMYLCASSTLEGEAQNTEAFFGQGTRLTVV.

A remark on this clonotype: A read error may produce the germline difference seen at one junction end. The V gene is TRBV5-1, the J gene TRBJ2-1; D perhaps matches TRBD2 (6 bases). Per the germline V gene, CDR1 is SGHRS and CDR2 is YFSETQ. CDR3 length equals 15 residues. DNA of the CDR3: TGCGCCAGCAGCTTGGCCCCTAACAGGAGGGATGAGCGGTTCTTC. Its translation: CASSLAPNRRDERFF.

The chain carries TRBV28 and TRBJ1-6; 9 bases map to TRBD1. V lost 9 bases, J lost 10 bases, and 10 bases stayed unmatched. The CDR3 is 14 amino acids. Germline V gene sequence: CDR1 MDHEN, CDR2 SYDVKM. CDR3 loop: CASLPRDRVSPLHF. For the CDR3, the DNA is TGTGCCAGTCTGCCACGGGACAGGGTATCACCCCTCCACTTT.

At least ten counts were recorded for this clonotype. The rearrangement uses TRBV3-1 and TRBJ2-4; D remains unclear. The CDR3 is 15 amino acids. Per germline, CDR1 LGHDT and CDR2 YNNKEL (reference sequence). V was clipped by 4 bases and J by 0 bases, with 10 bases between them. DNA of the CDR3: TGTGCCAGCAGCCGAGAGTCCTTAGCCAAAAACATTCAGTACTTC. This gives the protein CASSRESLAKNIQYF.

V usage is TRBV29-1 and J usage is TRBJ2-1, with 7 bases identical to TRBD1. The DNA end is more similar to TRBJ2-7, so the J call may be wrong. This CDR3 has 15 residues. Germline V CDR1 and CDR2: SQVTM, ANQGSEA. CDR3 loop: CSSRQGYLSYNEQYF. The CDR3 region has the DNA TGCAGCTCCCGACAGGGCTACTTATCCTACAATGAGCAGTACTTC.

The chain uses TRBV4-2 and TRBJ2-3; 8 nucleotides align to TRBD2. This CDR3 has 18 amino acids. Germline CDR1 reads LGHNA; CDR2 reads YNFKEQ. V lost 1 base, J lost 6 bases, and 15 bases stayed unmatched. The CDR3 loop is CASSQGPASGGARDTQYF. In nucleotides, the CDR3 is TGTGCCAGCAGCCAAGGGCCCGCGTCGGGGGGGGCTCGGGATACGCAGTATTTT.

The rearrangement links TRBV2 to TRBJ2-7; no clear D gene. Germline-derived CDR1 and CDR2 are SNHLY and FYNNEI. V dropped 7 bases and J dropped 1 base, with 8 bases sitting between them. The CDR3 is 12 residues long. The CDR3 protein is CASNRDSYEQYF. CDR3 in DNA: TGTGCCAGCAATAGGGATTCCTACGAGCAGTACTTC.

The genes are TRBV29-1 and TRBJ2-3, with 14 bases matching TRBD2. Trimming removed 4 bases from V and 2 bases from J; junction bases left unmatched: 2. Per the germline V gene, CDR1 is SQVTM and CDR2 is ANQGSEA. This CDR3 is 15 amino acids long. As DNA, the CDR3 is TGCAGCGTTGGGACTAGCGGGAGGTTCACAGATACGCAGTATTTT. Translated: CSVGTSGRFTDTQYF.

The sample holds a few counts of this clonotype. The chain recombines TRBV2 with TRBJ2-1; TRBD2 aligns across 13 bases. Germline loops: CDR1 SNHLY, CDR2 FYNNEI. The V and J ends lost 8 bases and 7 bases, in that order; junction bases with no gene match: 5. The CDR3 loop spans 14 amino acids. The CDR3 spells CASWGLAGLNEQFF. The CDR3 nucleotides read TGTGCCAGCTGGGGACTAGCGGGGCTTAATGAGCAGTTCTTC.